The 5 T cell receptor beta chains below were found in one sample sequenced in a study of shared clonotypes between healthy human individuals (TCRdb year 2020). Library generation was performed with the immunoSEQ multiplex PCR assay. Sourced from immuneACCESS, this table was stored by TCRdb with only in-frame sequences that have V and J called. A share of the clones is absent; for the studies checked, an unresolved V gene accounts for under half, and the remainder has no known explanation. The sample table records roughly 700,000 clones; around 74% of these occur just once. Over 1.5% of the sample lies in the top ten. Material: memory CD4+ T cells sorted from blood. The cell subset or site label on this specimen signifies: CD45RA-negative fraction. Receptors were obtained from a woman in her thirties in good health.

A word on this clone: The sample holds other DNA sequences that translate to the same CDR3. V usage is TRBV29-1 and J usage is TRBJ1-1; D gene ambiguous. The germline CDR1 and CDR2 sequences are SQVTM and ANQGSEA. Trimming cost V 6 bases and J 1 base, with 6 bases left between them. This CDR3 is built from 11 residues. CDR3 sequence (DNA): TGCAGCGTGTACAGGAACACTGAAGCTTTCTTT. Protein product: CSVYRNTEAFF.

The CDR3 DNA follows: TGTGCCAGCAGCATAAGACGACACGTTAATGAAAAACTGTTTTTT. Amino acid sequence: CASSIRRHVNEKLFF. J is TRBJ1-4 and V is TRBV5-6, with D unresolved. Germline V gene sequence: CDR1 SGHDT, CDR2 YYEEEE. There are 15 residues in the CDR3. V was clipped by 4 bases and J by 4 bases, with 14 bases between them.

This chain uses TRBV30 with TRBJ1-1, with 8 bases matching TRBD1. This CDR3 is built from 15 residues. Germline lookup yields CDR1 GTSNPN and CDR2 SVGIG (reference sequence). V lost 2 bases, J lost 1 base, and 6 bases stayed unmatched. The DNA for the CDR3 is TGTGCCTGGAGTCCTTTGACAGGGGAGAACACTGAAGCTTTCTTT. Protein: CAWSPLTGENTEAFF. The full variable domain, in which reference TRBV30 and TRBJ1-1 provide the parts outside the CDR3, is SQTIHQWPATLVQPVGSPLSLECTVEGTSNPNLYWYRQAAGRGLQLLFYSVGIGQISSEVPQNLSASRPQDRQFILSSKKLLLSDSGFYLCAWSPLTGENTEAFFGQGTRLTVV.

V is TRBV28 and J is TRBJ1-4, with 7 nucleotides matching TRBD1. Trimming took 5 bases from V and 4 from J; bases not matched to a gene: 7. In germline, CDR1 is MDHEN, CDR2 SYDVKM. The CDR3 length is 15 residues. CDR3 DNA sequence: TGTGCCAGCAGTACTCCGACAGGGAATAATGAAAAACTGTTTTTT. This sequence encodes CASSTPTGNNEKLFF.

The chain carries TRBV28 and TRBJ2-7, with D maybe TRBD2 (6 bases). The CDR3 spans 13 residues. Trimming took 7 bases from V and 0 from J, leaving 10 bases between them. Germline V gene sequence: CDR1 MDHEN, CDR2 SYDVKM. The chain's CDR3 is CASNRAGSYEQYF. For the CDR3, the DNA is TGTGCCAGCAACAGAGCGGGCTCCTACGAGCAGTACTTC.